The clone carrying this T cell receptor (beta chain) appeared a few times. Unique molecular identifiers were incorporated into the prepared TCRbeta library. TCRdb reprocessed the PCR reads via MiXCR and lists one record per CDR3 protein. The sample yields nearly 550,000 distinct CDR3 sequences, approximately 16% seen once. The ends lost 2 bases at V and 2 bases at J; junction bases unmatched: 2. CDR1 SGDLS and CDR2 YYNGEE come from the germline V gene. The CDR3 spans 14 residues. These data belong to a study of T-cell reconstitution after alpha-beta-depleted transplantation in children. Sequences were derived from PBMCs from the stem cell graft donor, sampled from the stem cell graft. This TCR came from a human donor who donated a stem cell graft to a child with acute lymphoblastic leukemia. The chain recombines TRBV9 with TRBJ2-7, with TRBD2 matching 9 bases. The DNA for the CDR3 is TGTGCCAGCAGCGTTAGCGGGAGAACCTACGAGCAGTACTTC. Its translation is CASSVSGRTYEQYF.